This entry describes one TCR beta chain. The data stem from a study of cytomegalovirus exposure and HLA in healthy donors. The primer mix had 60 Vbeta and 13 Jbeta primers. Produced via immunoSEQ multiplex PCR; TCRdb's table is partial and in-frame only. The sample table includes about 110,000 clones. Trimming shortened V by 4 bases and J by 9 bases, and 7 bases separated the two germline ends. The CDR3 length is 11 residues. Germline loops: CDR1 SGHDN, CDR2 FVKESK. Sequencing used PBMCs. The clonotype comes from a man in his forties in good health and CMV-seropositive. V is TRBV14 and J is TRBJ2-1; maybe TRBD2 (5 bases). CDR3 DNA: TGTGCCAGCAGCCCCGGGGTTGAGCAGTTCTTC. As protein: CASSPGVEQFF.